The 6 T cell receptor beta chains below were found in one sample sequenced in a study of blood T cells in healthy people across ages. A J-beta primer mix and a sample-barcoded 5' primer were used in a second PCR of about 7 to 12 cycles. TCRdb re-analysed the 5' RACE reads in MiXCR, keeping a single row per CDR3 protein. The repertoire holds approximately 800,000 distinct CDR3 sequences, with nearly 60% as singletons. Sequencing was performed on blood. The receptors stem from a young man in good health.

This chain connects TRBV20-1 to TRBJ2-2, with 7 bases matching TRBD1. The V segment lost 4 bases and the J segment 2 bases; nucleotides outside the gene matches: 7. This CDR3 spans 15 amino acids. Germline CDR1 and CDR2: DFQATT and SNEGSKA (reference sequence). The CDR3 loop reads CSAIPGQFNTGELFF. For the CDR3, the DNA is TGCAGTGCTATCCCGGGACAGTTCAACACCGGGGAGCTGTTTTTT.

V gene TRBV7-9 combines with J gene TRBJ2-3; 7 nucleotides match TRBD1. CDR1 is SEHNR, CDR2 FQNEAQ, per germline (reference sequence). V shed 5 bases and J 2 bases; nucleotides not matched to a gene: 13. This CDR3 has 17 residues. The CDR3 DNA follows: TGTGCCAGCAGCCAACCACCGGGACAGACAAACACAGATACGCAGTATTTT. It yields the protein CASSQPPGQTNTDTQYF. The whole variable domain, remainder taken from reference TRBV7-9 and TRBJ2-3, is DTGVSQNPRHKITKRGQNVTFRCDPISEHNRLYWYRQTLGQGPEFLTYFQNEAQLEKSRLLSDRFSAERPKGSFSTLEIQRTEQGDSAMYLCASSQPPGQTNTDTQYFGPGTRLTVL.

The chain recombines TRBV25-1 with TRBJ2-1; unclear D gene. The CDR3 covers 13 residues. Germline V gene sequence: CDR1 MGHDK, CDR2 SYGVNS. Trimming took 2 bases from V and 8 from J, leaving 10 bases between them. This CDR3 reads CASSEVPQDEQFF. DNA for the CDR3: TGTGCCAGCAGTGAAGTCCCCCAGGATGAGCAGTTCTTC.

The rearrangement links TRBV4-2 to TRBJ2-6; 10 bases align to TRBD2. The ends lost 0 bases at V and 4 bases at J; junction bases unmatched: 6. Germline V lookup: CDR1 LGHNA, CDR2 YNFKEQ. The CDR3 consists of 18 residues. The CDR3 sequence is CASSQDPGLATGANVLTF. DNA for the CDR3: TGTGCCAGCAGCCAAGACCCGGGACTAGCGACCGGGGCCAACGTCCTGACTTTC.

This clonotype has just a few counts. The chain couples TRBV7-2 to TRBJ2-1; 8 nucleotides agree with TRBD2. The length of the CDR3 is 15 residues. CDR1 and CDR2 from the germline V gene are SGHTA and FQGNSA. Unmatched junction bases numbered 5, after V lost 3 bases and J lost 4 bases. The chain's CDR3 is CASSFSSGTYNEQFF. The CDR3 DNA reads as TGTGCCAGCAGCTTCAGTAGCGGGACATACAATGAGCAGTTCTTC.

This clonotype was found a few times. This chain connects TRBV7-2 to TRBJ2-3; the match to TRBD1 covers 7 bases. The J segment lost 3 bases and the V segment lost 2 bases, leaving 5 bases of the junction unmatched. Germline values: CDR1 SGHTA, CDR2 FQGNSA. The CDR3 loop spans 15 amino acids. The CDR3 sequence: CASSLRQGLTDTQYF. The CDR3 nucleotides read TGTGCCAGCAGCTTACGACAGGGCCTTACAGATACGCAGTATTTT.